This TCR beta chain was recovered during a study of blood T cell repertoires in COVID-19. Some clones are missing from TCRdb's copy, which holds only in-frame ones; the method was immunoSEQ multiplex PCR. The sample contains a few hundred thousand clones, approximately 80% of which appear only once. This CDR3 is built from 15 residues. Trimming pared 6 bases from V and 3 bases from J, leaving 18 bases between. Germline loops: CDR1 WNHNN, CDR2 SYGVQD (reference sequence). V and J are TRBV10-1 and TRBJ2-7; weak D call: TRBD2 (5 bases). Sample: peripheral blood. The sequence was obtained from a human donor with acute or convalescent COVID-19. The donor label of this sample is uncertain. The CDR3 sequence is CASRGIGRDVYEQYF. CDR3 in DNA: TGCGCCAGCAGAGGTATTGGACGGGATGTCTACGAGCAGTACTTC.